This is a list of T cell receptor beta chains from one sample in a study of blood T cell repertoires in COVID-19. Some clones are missing from TCRdb's copy, which holds only in-frame ones; the method was immunoSEQ multiplex PCR. Here the sample spans 26,000 or so clones, 90% to 95% being singletons. Sequenced sample: peripheral blood. All receptors come from a human donor with active COVID-19. The donor label of this sample is uncertain. CDR3s include the opening cysteine and the closing phenylalanine or tryptophan. The order of the fields is J gene, clone size, V gene, D gene, CDR3 protein, CDR3 DNA. The D gene is left open where the match is weak. Expanded clones get a size class; other rows say once, few or many, or leave the size out.

>TRBJ2-3|-|TRBV2|-
CASSPTRVRTDTQYF
TGTGCCAGCAGTCCCACCCGAGTGCGCACAGATACGCAGTATTTT
>TRBJ2-4|-|TRBV9|TRBD2
CASSVAASGRDIQYF
TGTGCCAGCAGCGTAGCGGCTAGCGGTAGGGACATTCAGTACTTC
>TRBJ2-3|once|TRBV5-4|TRBD2
CASNWGGSGTDTQYF
TGTGCCAGCAACTGGGGGGGGAGTGGAACAGATACGCAGTATTTT
>TRBJ2-1|-|TRBV27|TRBD2
CASSFSAGGAYNEQFF
TGTGCCAGCAGTTTCTCGGCGGGAGGGGCCTACAATGAGCAGTTCTTC
>TRBJ1-6|-|TRBV18|TRBD1
CASSPDRISPLHF
TGTGCCAGCTCACCGGACAGGATTTCACCCCTCCACTTT
>TRBJ2-3|-|TRBV29-1|-
CSVDVGGLTDTQYF
TGCAGCGTTGACGTAGGAGGACTCACAGATACGCAGTATTTT
>TRBJ1-3|-|TRBV9|TRBD1
CASSASGTGVRGNTIYF
TGTGCCAGCAGCGCCTCCGGGACAGGGGTGCGTGGAAACACCATATATTTT
>TRBJ1-1|-|TRBV6-6|TRBD1
CASSYPGQAGTEAFF
TGTGCCAGCAGTTACCCGGGACAGGCCGGGACTGAAGCTTTCTTT
>TRBJ2-7|-|TRBV30|-
CAWSEGVLGAYEQYF
TGTGCCTGGAGTGAGGGGGTCTTAGGCGCCTACGAGCAGTACTTC
>TRBJ1-5|once|TRBV3-1/TRBV3-2|-
CASSQGGVTSNQPQHF
TGTGCCAGCAGCCAAGGGGGGGTCACTAGCAATCAGCCCCAGCATTTT
>TRBJ2-5|-|TRBV3-1/TRBV3-2|TRBD1
CASSPGQGIWETQYF
TGTGCCAGCAGCCCTGGACAGGGAATCTGGGAGACCCAGTACTTC
>TRBJ1-2|-|TRBV7-9|-
CASSSLEAEHGYTF
TGTGCCAGCAGCTCCTTAGAGGCAGAGCATGGCTACACCTTC